These 22 T cell receptor beta chains share one sample of origin, sequenced in a study of response to subunit inactivated influenza vaccine. TCRdb passed the RT-PCR reads through MiXCR, listing each CDR3 protein once. This table holds 450,000 to 500,000 distinct CDR3 sequences, roughly 11% found once. This specimen was PBMCs from blood, taken roughly 47 days after vaccination. The origin of the receptors is a man in his fifties who received an inactivated influenza vaccine.

This clonotype was observed many times. V gene TRBV5-1 combines with J gene TRBJ1-4; 10 bases line up with TRBD1. Germline CDR1 and CDR2: SGHRS and YFSETQ. The ends lost 6 bases at V and 3 bases at J; junction bases unmatched: 8. The CDR3 contains 16 residues. CDR3 protein: CASTEWGQGSNEKLFF. The CDR3 DNA is TGCGCCAGCACCGAATGGGGACAGGGGTCTAATGAAAAACTGTTTTTT.

This clonotype was observed a handful of times. The rearrangement links TRBV6-1 to TRBJ1-5; the match to TRBD1 covers 8 bases. This CDR3 region has 15 residues. The germline gives CDR1 MNHNS, CDR2 SASEGT. The junction had 8 bases not matched to a gene; V was cut back by 6 bases and J by 4 bases. The CDR3 reads CASSPFRTGNQPQHF. In nucleotides, the CDR3 is TGTGCCAGCAGCCCCTTTAGGACAGGGAATCAGCCCCAGCATTTT.

This clonotype was seen only a few times. The chain couples TRBV7-9 to TRBJ1-2; D may be TRBD1 (5 bases). CDR3 length equals 16 residues. Between the trimmed V and J ends, which lost 4 bases and 2 bases, there was a span of 17 bases. The germline V gene has CDR1 SEHNR and CDR2 FQNEAQ (reference sequence). The CDR3 DNA sequence: TGTGCCAGCAGCTCCATATGGGGCCAGGAGAACTATGGCTACACCTTC. Translation gives CASSSIWGQENYGYTF.

The chain recombines TRBV28 with TRBJ1-4; TRBD1 might be the D (6 bases). Per germline, CDR1 MDHEN and CDR2 SYDVKM. CDR3 length equals 13 residues. Between the trimmed V and J ends, which lost 6 bases and 4 bases, there was a span of 9 bases. The CDR3 nucleotides are TGTGCCAGCAGAGGGGGGCGTAATGAAAAACTGTTTTTT. Residues: CASRGGRNEKLFF.

This CDR3 is CASSQESPGLNEKLFF. In DNA, the CDR3 is TGCGCCAGCAGCCAAGAATCCCCAGGCCTTAATGAAAAACTGTTTTTT. The chain uses TRBV4-3 and TRBJ1-4; D gene unclear. Per germline, CDR1 LGHNA and CDR2 YSLEER. The CDR3 extends over 16 amino acids. V was shortened by 0 bases and J by 4 bases, with 12 bases between the two germline ends.

This clonotype was seen only a few times. The rearrangement uses TRBV10-3 and TRBJ2-7, with TRBD2 matching over 14 bases. J gave up 3 bases and V 5 bases, and 6 bases lay outside the gene matches. Germline loops: CDR1 ENHRY, CDR2 SYGVKD. This CDR3 has 16 residues. The CDR3 DNA sequence: TGTGCCATCAGTCCGGGTGGGACTAGCGGGAGCTACGAGCAGTACTTC. It translates to CAISPGGTSGSYEQYF.

In its sample, this clonotype was seen many times. The rearrangement uses TRBV4-3 and TRBJ1-2; D unresolved. CDR1 is LGHNA and CDR2 is YSLEER in the germline V gene. The CDR3 runs 14 residues. V lost 0 bases and J lost 6, with 11 bases in between. The CDR3 DNA follows: TGCGCCAGCAGCCAAGATTACGGAACAAATGGCTACACCTTC. Protein product: CASSQDYGTNGYTF.

This clonotype was counted only a few times. The CDR3 reads CASSIQAGELFF. CDR3 bases: TGTGCCAGCAGTATTCAGGCCGGGGAGCTGTTTTTT. The chain employs TRBV6-2 or TRBV6-3 and TRBJ2-2, with D unresolved. This CDR3 has 12 amino acids. The germline gives CDR1 MNHEY, CDR2 SVGEGT. Deletions cut 5 bases from V and 6 bases from J, with 7 bases between.

The CDR3 loop is CASSEFASTYEQYF. The CDR3 nucleotides read TGTGCCAGCAGTGAATTCGCCAGTACCTACGAGCAGTACTTC. The gene calls are TRBV2 and TRBJ2-7, with D unresolved. V lost 2 bases, J lost 2 bases, and 10 bases lay in between. Looked up from germline, CDR1 is SNHLY and CDR2 is FYNNEI. This CDR3 contains 14 residues. The whole variable domain, remainder taken from reference TRBV2 and TRBJ2-7, is EPEVTQTPSHQVTQMGQEVILRCVPISNHLYFYWYRQILGQKVEFLVSFYNNEISEKSEIFDDQFSVERPDGSNFTLKIRSTKLEDSAMYFCASSEFASTYEQYFGPGTRLTVT.

This clonotype was recorded a few times. The CDR3 loop reads CASSFQTIGQGRDTEAFF. DNA of the CDR3: TGCGCCAGCAGCTTCCAAACCATAGGACAGGGACGGGACACTGAAGCTTTCTTT. V and J are TRBV5-1 and TRBJ1-1; TRBD1 aligns across 8 bases. The CDR3 length is 18 residues. Germline loops: CDR1 SGHRS, CDR2 YFSETQ. J lost 3 bases, V lost 2 bases, and 15 bases had no gene match.

This chain connects TRBV2 to TRBJ2-7; D remains unclear. Trimming removed 6 bases at V and 6 bases at J, with 15 bases between. The CDR3 totals 13 residues. Germline V gives CDR1 SNHLY, CDR2 FYNNEI. The CDR3 loop reads CASRVGGTGEQYF. The CDR3 DNA reads as TGTGCCAGCAGGGTTGGCGGAACCGGCGAGCAGTACTTC.

This clonotype was recorded at least ten times. V is TRBV4-3 and J is TRBJ1-1, with 7 bases that match TRBD1. Germline assignment: CDR1 LGHNA and CDR2 YSLEER. This CDR3 is 13 amino acids long. Germline trimming cut 3 bases from V and 4 bases from J; bases unmatched to any gene: 2. The CDR3 nucleotides read TGCGCCAGCAGCCAGACAGGGAGCACTGAAGCTTTCTTT. Protein product: CASSQTGSTEAFF.

The genes are TRBV30 and TRBJ2-1; D perhaps matches TRBD2 (6 bases). Per the germline V gene, CDR1 is GTSNPN and CDR2 is SVGIG (reference sequence). V lost 3 bases to trimming and J lost 4 bases, with 19 bases between them. CDR3 length equals 16 residues. The CDR3 nucleotides are TGTGCCTGGAGGGCGGAGGCTGCGGGACGGTACAATGAGCAGTTCTTC. This sequence encodes CAWRAEAAGRYNEQFF.

V gene TRBV7-9 combines with J gene TRBJ2-7; 9 positions agree with TRBD1. This CDR3 is built from 14 residues. From germline, CDR1 is SEHNR and CDR2 FQNEAQ (reference sequence). Trimming at V came to 5 bases and at J to 5 bases, leaving 7 bases not matched to a gene. CDR3 amino acids: CASSDRDRADEQYF. CDR3 bases: TGTGCCAGCAGCGACCGGGACAGGGCAGACGAGCAGTACTTC.

This clonotype was seen more than once but under ten times. The V call is TRBV28, the J call TRBJ2-4, with 7 bases identical to TRBD1. Trimming at V came to 2 bases and at J to 0 bases, leaving 16 bases not matched to a gene. Germline CDR1 is MDHEN and CDR2 is SYDVKM. The CDR3 covers 20 residues. The CDR3, as DNA: TGTGCCAGCAGTTTAAAACCGGGACAGTCCTACCAGATAGCCAAAAACATTCAGTACTTC. This encodes CASSLKPGQSYQIAKNIQYF.

The sample holds a few counts of this clonotype. The V and J genes are TRBV5-8 and TRBJ2-4; a weak D match, TRBD2 (6 bases). The germline gives CDR1 SGHTS, CDR2 YDEGEE. This CDR3 comprises 14 residues. The ends were cut back, 1 base at V and 5 bases at J, with 10 bases in the middle. CDR3 DNA sequence: TGTGCCAGCAGCTTGTACGGAGGGGAAAACATTCAGTACTTC. Its translation: CASSLYGGENIQYF.

This clonotype was seen more than once but under ten times. The chain is built from TRBV2 and TRBJ2-1, with 7 bases matching TRBD1. Germline CDR1 and CDR2: SNHLY and FYNNEI. The V segment lost 4 bases and the J segment 12 bases; nucleotides outside the gene matches: 12. The CDR3 is 14 residues long. CDR3 amino acids: CASSVKGIQGRQFF. The CDR3 DNA follows: TGTGCCAGCAGTGTTAAGGGGATACAGGGGCGGCAGTTCTTC.

The rearrangement joins TRBV24-1 to TRBJ2-1; D remains unclear. V lost 7 bases and J lost 6, with 21 bases in between. The CDR3 loop spans 16 amino acids. CDR1 is KGHDR and CDR2 is SFDVKD in the germline V gene. CDR3 protein: CATSFLSVAPGNEQFF. In DNA, the CDR3 is TGTGCCACCAGCTTTCTGTCGGTGGCTCCGGGCAATGAGCAGTTCTTC.

This clonotype was seen at least ten times. V usage is TRBV6-2 or TRBV6-3 and J usage is TRBJ2-7; D call uncertain. V was pared by 5 bases and J by 2 bases, with 4 bases between. CDR1 is MNHEY and CDR2 is SVGEGT in the germline V gene. The CDR3 has 11 amino acids. CDR3: CASSNAYEQYF. The CDR3 coding sequence is TGTGCCAGCAGTAACGCCTACGAGCAGTACTTC.

The chain is built from TRBV6-6 and TRBJ2-1; D gene unclear. CDR3 length equals 13 residues. CDR1 is MNHNY and CDR2 is SVGAGI in the germline V gene (reference sequence). Trimming took 6 bases from V and 7 from J, leaving 13 bases between them. CDR3 residues: CASSPNSNNEQFF. CDR3 bases: TGTGCCAGCAGCCCTAATTCTAATAATGAGCAGTTCTTC.

The rearrangement uses TRBV29-1 and TRBJ2-1; 8 bases agree with TRBD1. Germline trimming cut 2 bases from V and 9 bases from J; bases unmatched to any gene: 9. Germline V gives CDR1 SQVTM, CDR2 ANQGSEA. The CDR3 sequence is 14 residues long. CDR3 sequence (DNA): TGCAGCGTTGAATCTTCGCAGGGGGCGCGTGAGCAGTTCTTC. Translation: CSVESSQGAREQFF.

The chain carries TRBV4-3 and TRBJ2-1; D ambiguous. Germline loops: CDR1 LGHNA, CDR2 YSLEER. The V end lost 0 bases, the J end lost 6 bases, and 9 bases lay between the germline ends. CDR3 size: 14 residues. CDR3 nucleotide sequence: TGCGCCAGCAGCCAAGAAATGGCCAGCAATGAGCAGTTCTTC. Its translation is CASSQEMASNEQFF.